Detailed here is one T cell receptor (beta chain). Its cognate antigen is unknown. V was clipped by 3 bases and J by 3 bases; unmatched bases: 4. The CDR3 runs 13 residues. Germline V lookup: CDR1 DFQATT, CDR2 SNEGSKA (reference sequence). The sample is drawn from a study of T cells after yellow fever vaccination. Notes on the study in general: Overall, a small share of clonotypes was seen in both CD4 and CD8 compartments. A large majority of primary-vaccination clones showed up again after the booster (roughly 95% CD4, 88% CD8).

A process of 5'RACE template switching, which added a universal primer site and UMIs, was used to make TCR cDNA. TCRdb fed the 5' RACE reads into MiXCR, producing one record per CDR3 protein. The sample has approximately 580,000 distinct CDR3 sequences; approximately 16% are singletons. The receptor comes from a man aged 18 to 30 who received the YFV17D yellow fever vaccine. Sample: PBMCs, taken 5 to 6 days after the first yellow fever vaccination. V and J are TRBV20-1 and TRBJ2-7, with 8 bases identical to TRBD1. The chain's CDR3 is CSASGGQDYEQYV. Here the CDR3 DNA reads TGCAGTGCTAGCGGGGGACAGGACTACGAGCAGTACGTC.